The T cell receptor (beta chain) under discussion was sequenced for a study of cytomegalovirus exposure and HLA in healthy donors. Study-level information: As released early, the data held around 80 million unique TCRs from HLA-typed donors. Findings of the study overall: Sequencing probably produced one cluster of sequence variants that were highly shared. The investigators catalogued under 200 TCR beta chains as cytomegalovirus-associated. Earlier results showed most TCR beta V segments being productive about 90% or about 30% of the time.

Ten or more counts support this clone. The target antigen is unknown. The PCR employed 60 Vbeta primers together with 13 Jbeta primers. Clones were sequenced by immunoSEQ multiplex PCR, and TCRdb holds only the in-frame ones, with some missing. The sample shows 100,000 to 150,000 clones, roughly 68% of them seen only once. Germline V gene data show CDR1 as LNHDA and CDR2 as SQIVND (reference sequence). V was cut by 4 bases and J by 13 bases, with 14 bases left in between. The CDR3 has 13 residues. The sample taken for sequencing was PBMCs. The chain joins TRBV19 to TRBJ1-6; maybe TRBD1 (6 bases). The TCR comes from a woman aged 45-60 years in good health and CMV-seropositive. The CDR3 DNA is TGTGCCAGTAGTACGCCGACAGGCAGGCCCCTCCACTTT. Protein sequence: CASSTPTGRPLHF. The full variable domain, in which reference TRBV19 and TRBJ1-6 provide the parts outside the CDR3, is DGGITQSPKYLFRKEGQNVTLSCEQNLNHDAMYWYRQDPGQGLRLIYYSQIVNDFQKGDIAEGYSVSREKKESFPLTVTSAQKNPTAFYLCASSTPTGRPLHFGNGTRLTVT.